The next 25 T cell receptor beta chains were all read from a single sample in a study of tissue T cells after allogeneic stem cell transplantation. TCRdb's table, derived via immunoSEQ multiplex PCR, lists solely in-frame clones and lacks some. The table lists about 3,000 clones, roughly 44% of them singletons, with approximately 25% in the top ten. Time point noted: mouse harvest day 14 after allogeneic transplant. The graft held 10^6 splenic CD5+ T cells and 10^7 T-cell-depleted bone marrow cells. Specimen: gut tissue. These receptors all stem from a female BALB/c mouse given C57BL/6 T cells with graft-versus-host disease after an allogeneic hematopoietic cell transplant.

As concerns this clone: Mouse names are used for the genes. The CDR3 extends 1 residue past the end of the read, so its final part is completed from the germline J gene. The rearrangement joins TRBV12-1 to TRBJ2-1; 8 nucleotides line up with TRBD2. V lost 2 bases to trimming and J lost 0 bases; unmatched junction nucleotides: 2. CDR1 is SGHSN and CDR2 is HYEKVE in the germline V gene. The CDR3 is made up of 15 amino acids. CDR3 sequence: CASSQTGGNYAEQFF. CDR3 DNA (partial): TGTGCCAGCTCTCAAACTGGGGGTAACTATGCTGAGCAGTTC.

This clone was observed a single time. Gene names and germline refer to mouse. The sequence runs out 1 residue before the end of the CDR3; the remainder is reconstructed from the germline J gene. This chain joins TRBV26 and TRBJ2-7; 8 nucleotides line up with TRBD2. Germline V CDR1 and CDR2: KGHPV, FQNQEV (reference sequence). The CDR3 is 15 amino acids. V was pared by 3 bases and J by 1 base, with 5 bases of the junction left unmatched. CDR3 sequence: CASSLELGGSYEQYF. The sequenced CDR3 bases are TGTGCCAGCAGTCTCGAGCTGGGGGGTTCCTATGAACAGTAC. Variable domain in full (rest from reference TRBV26 and TRBJ2-7): NSKVIQTPRYLVKGQGQKAKMRCIPEKGHPVVFWYQQNKNNEFKFLINFQNQEVLQQIDMTEKRFSAECPSNSPCSLEIQSSEAGDSALYLCASSLELGGSYEQYFGPGTRLTVL.

As concerns this clone: Any gene name here is a mouse gene name. The CDR3 end is not reached by the read, which stops 1 residue before it; the germline J gene fills it in. This chain connects TRBV17 to TRBJ2-2, with 8 bases that match TRBD1. This CDR3 has 14 amino acids. CDR1 is MNHDT, CDR2 YYDKIL, per germline. Unmatched junction bases numbered 2, after V lost 4 bases and J lost 4 bases. The CDR3 loop reads CASSTGGVTGQLYF. CDR3 DNA, as far as it was read: TGTGCTAGCAGTACAGGGGGCGTCACCGGGCAGCTCTAC.

This clone was counted a few times. Gene names denote mouse genes. The read comes to an end 1 residue before the CDR3 does, leaving the germline J gene to fill in the end. The chain carries TRBV4 and TRBJ1-4; the match to TRBD1 covers 10 bases. Germline trimming cut 5 bases from V and 7 bases from J; bases unmatched to any gene: 4. The CDR3 runs 14 residues. The germline gives CDR1 LGHDT, CDR2 YNNKQL (reference sequence). The CDR3 DNA, read in part, is TGTGCCAGCAGCACCGGGACAGGGGTCGAAAGATTATTT. Amino acid sequence: CASSTGTGVERLF. The entire CDR3 protein is CASSTGTGVERLFF.

In regard to this clone: Gene labels here are mouse ones. Read sequence stops 1 residue before the CDR3 end, and the germline J gene provides the missing end. The J gene is TRBJ2-5, the V gene TRBV15; D might be TRBD1 (7 bases). This CDR3 comprises 13 residues. Per germline, CDR1 SGHND and CDR2 FRSKSL. Trimming took 5 bases from V and 6 from J, leaving 12 bases between them. The covered CDR3 bases are TGTGCCAGCAGTGAGGGGGCGCGGGACACCCAGTAC. This gives the protein CASSEGARDTQY. The full-length CDR3 reads as CASSEGARDTQYF.

Notes on this clone: Gene names refer to mouse genes. From the germline J gene comes the end of the CDR3, since the read stops 1 residue before it. The chain joins TRBV3 to TRBJ1-1; a possible D gene is TRBD1 (5 bases). The germline gives CDR1 SNHLY, CDR2 FYNGKV (reference sequence). V lost 4 bases to trimming and J lost 4 bases, with 13 bases between them. CDR3 length equals 14 residues. The CDR3 DNA, read in part, is TGTGCCAGCAGCTCTACGGGGGTGGGCACAGAAGTCTTC. This gives the protein CASSSTGVGTEVF. The full CDR3 protein reads CASSSTGVGTEVFF. Filled out from reference TRBV3 and TRBJ1-1, the complete variable domain reads GPKVLQIPSHQIIDMGQMVTLNCDPVSNHLYFYWYKQILGQQMEFLVNFYNGKVMEKSKLFKDQFSVERPDGSYFTLKIQPTALEDSAVYFCASSSTGVGTEVFFGKGTRLTVV.

As regards this clone: Gene names are mouse gene names. The read finishes 1 residue shy of the CDR3 end, and the germline J gene is used to complete it. This sequence joins TRBV4 and TRBJ2-7; D gene ambiguous. This CDR3 contains 12 residues. Trimming left V 5 bases short and J 4 bases short, with 9 bases between. CDR1 and CDR2 (germline): LGHDT, YNNKQL (reference sequence). Partial CDR3 DNA: TGTGCCAGCAGCCACCTCCGGTATGAACAGTAC. This codes for CASSHLRYEQY. The full CDR3 reads CASSHLRYEQYF.

This clone counts as medium-sized (0.01 to 0.1%). Genes here carry mouse names. The CDR3 end lies 1 residue beyond the end of the read and is filled in from the germline J gene. Other DNA sequences within the sample encode an identical CDR3. This chain connects TRBV2 to TRBJ2-2; D might be TRBD1 (6 bases). The V gene lost 3 bases and the J gene lost 1 base, with 6 bases spanning the gap. CDR1 and CDR2 from the germline V gene are LGHNA and YSYQKL. The CDR3 loop spans 14 amino acids. CDR3 bases read: TGTGCCAGCAGCCAGGGACAAAACACCGGGCAGCTCTAC. As protein: CASSQGQNTGQLY. The whole CDR3 is CASSQGQNTGQLYF.

By share, this clone counts as medium-sized (0.01 to 0.1%). Any gene name here is a mouse gene name. The CDR3 extends 1 residue past the end of the read, so its final part is completed from the germline J gene. The chain carries TRBV13-1 and TRBJ1-3; tentatively, D is TRBD1 (5 bases). This CDR3 has 16 amino acids. V lost 0 bases and J lost 0, with 10 bases in between. The germline V gene encodes CDR1 NSHNY and CDR2 SYGAGN. This CDR3 reads CASSDAGGISGNTLYF. The DNA read from the CDR3 is TGTGCCAGCAGTGATGCCGGGGGAATTTCTGGAAATACGCTCTAT.

This clone was seen just once. Gene and germline names: mouse. From the germline J gene comes the end of the CDR3, since the read stops 1 residue before it. The chain uses TRBV3 and TRBJ1-5, with a weak D call TRBD1 (6 bases). V dropped 5 bases and J dropped 5 bases, with 16 bases sitting between them. The CDR3 contains 15 residues. Germline lookup yields CDR1 SNHLY and CDR2 FYNGKV (reference sequence). The CDR3 spells CASSGREGTHQAPLF. CDR3 DNA, as far as it was read: TGTGCCAGCAGCGGCAGGGAGGGGACACACCAGGCTCCGCTT.

As for this clone: Genes here carry mouse names. Read coverage stops 1 residue before the CDR3 terminus; the germline J gene supplies the remainder. The chain uses TRBV15 and TRBJ2-5; possibly TRBD1 or TRBD2 for D (6 bases each). Trimming left V 1 base short and J 2 bases short, with 10 bases between. This CDR3 spans 15 amino acids. Germline V gene data show CDR1 as SGHND and CDR2 as FRSKSL. The covered CDR3 bases are TGTGCCAGCAGTTTAGGGGGGCGCTTCCAAGACACCCAGTAC. Its protein is CASSLGGRFQDTQY. The whole CDR3 region reads CASSLGGRFQDTQYF.

This clone is labeled medium-sized. Gene and germline names: mouse. The read is 1 residue too short to cover the CDR3 end, so that end is filled in from the germline J gene. This rearrangement joins TRBV15 to TRBJ1-1; 10 nucleotides match TRBD1. Germline trimming cut 5 bases from V and 4 bases from J; bases unmatched to any gene: 4. CDR1 is SGHND, CDR2 FRSKSL, per germline. The CDR3 loop spans 14 amino acids. CDR3 bases read: TGTGCCAGCAGTACCGGGACAGGGGCCACAGAAGTCTTC. It translates to CASSTGTGATEVF. The entire CDR3 sequence reads CASSTGTGATEVFF.

This clone showed up just a few times. Gene names are mouse gene names. The CDR3 end falls 1 residue outside the read, so it is completed with the germline J gene. The chain has TRBV26 and TRBJ2-4, with 7 bases matching TRBD1. The CDR3 runs 15 residues. CDR1 is KGHPV, CDR2 FQNQEV, per germline (reference sequence). Trimming at V came to 1 base and at J to 1 base, leaving 2 bases not matched to a gene. The CDR3 is CASSLYRGGQNTLYF. The DNA read from the CDR3 is TGTGCCAGCAGTCTGTACAGGGGCGGTCAAAACACCTTGTAC.

A word on this clone: Mouse gene names and germline throughout. The CDR3 extends 1 residue past the end of the read, so its final part is completed from the germline J gene. V is TRBV26 and J is TRBJ2-1, with 8 bases that match TRBD2. CDR1 is KGHPV, CDR2 FQNQEV, per germline (reference sequence). V lost 3 bases to trimming and J lost 6 bases; unmatched junction nucleotides: 4. The CDR3 is made up of 14 amino acids. The chain's CDR3 is CASSLDGGVAEQFF. CDR3 DNA (partial): TGTGCCAGCAGTCTAGATGGGGGGGTTGCTGAGCAGTTC.

Only one count was recorded for this clone. All gene names here are mouse names. The sequence runs out 1 residue before the end of the CDR3; the remainder is reconstructed from the germline J gene. This chain links TRBV12-2 with TRBJ2-5; tentative D call: TRBD2 (6 bases). The V end lost 0 bases, the J end lost 5 bases, and 8 bases lay between the germline ends. This CDR3 region has 13 residues. CDR1 is SGHLS and CDR2 is HYDKME in the germline V gene. The CDR3 region is CASSLGWGDTQYF. The covered CDR3 bases are TGTGCCAGCTCTCTCGGCTGGGGAGACACCCAGTAC.

About this clone: The listed genes are named as in mouse. The missing CDR3 end, 1 residue past where the read stops, is filled in from the germline J gene. This chain uses TRBV13-2 with TRBJ2-4, with 9 bases lining up with TRBD1. The CDR3 consists of 14 residues. Losses at the gene ends were 3 bases for V and 5 bases for J; bases not matched to a gene: 4. Per germline, CDR1 NNHNN and CDR2 SYGAGS (reference sequence). The CDR3 DNA, read in part, is TGTGCCAGCGGTGCCGGGACAGGGACAAACACCTTGTAC. Residues: CASGAGTGTNTLY. The CDR3 in its entirety is CASGAGTGTNTLYF.

Notes on this clone: Genes and germline come from the mouse. The read terminates 1 residue before the CDR3 end, so the remaining end is supplied by the germline J gene. This chain connects TRBV31 to TRBJ2-3; D gene unclear. Germline V gives CDR1 GKSSPN, CDR2 SITVG. V lost 0 bases to trimming and J lost 0 bases, with 7 bases between them. This CDR3 region has 14 residues. Partial CDR3 DNA: TGTGCCTGGAGTCTAGGACGGAGTGCAGAAACGCTGTAT. Residues: CAWSLGRSAETLY. The CDR3 reads in full as CAWSLGRSAETLYF.

This clone was seen a few times. Genes here carry mouse names. The read ends 1 residue shy of where the CDR3 ends; the end is completed using the germline J gene. V usage is TRBV5 and J usage is TRBJ2-3; TRBD2 matches at 7 bases. J was trimmed by 2 bases and V by 0 bases; bases with no gene match: 2. The length of the CDR3 is 15 residues. Per germline, CDR1 LGHNA and CDR2 YNLKQL (reference sequence). CDR3 sequence: CASSQELGSAETLYF. The sequenced CDR3 bases are TGTGCCAGCAGCCAAGAACTGGGGTCTGCAGAAACGCTGTAT.

Concerning this clone: Gene names are the mouse ones. CDR3 bases read: TGTGCCAGCAGCTTAAACAGGGAGGGCTCCGACTACACC. Protein: CASSLNREGSDYT. The CDR3 in its entirety is CASSLNREGSDYTF. V is TRBV3 and J is TRBJ1-2; D perhaps matches TRBD1 (6 bases). The CDR3 end lies 1 residue beyond the end of the read and is filled in from the germline J gene. Trimming shortened V by 2 bases and J by 4 bases, and 11 bases separated the two germline ends. Looked up from germline, CDR1 is SNHLY and CDR2 is FYNGKV (reference sequence). The CDR3 loop spans 14 amino acids.

Of note for this clone: Genes and germline are mouse. The read ends 1 residue early relative to the CDR3; the germline J gene fills the gap. The genes are TRBV29 and TRBJ2-5; 9 bases are a match to TRBD2. With V trimmed by 4 bases and J by 0 bases, 5 bases remained unmatched. The CDR3 runs to 16 residues. CDR1 and CDR2 (germline): MSHET, SYDVDS. The CDR3 loop reads CASSSNWGANQDTQYF. The part of the CDR3 DNA that was read is TGTGCTAGCAGTTCAAACTGGGGGGCTAACCAAGACACCCAGTAC.

Notes on this clone: Any gene name here is a mouse gene name. The read halts 1 residue ahead of the CDR3 end, with the missing end drawn from the germline J gene. V is TRBV3 and J is TRBJ1-1; D is uncertain. This CDR3 is 13 amino acids long. Germline-derived CDR1 and CDR2 are SNHLY and FYNGKV (reference sequence). Deletions cut 1 base from V and 0 bases from J, with 3 bases between. CDR3 protein: CASSLDPNTEVFF. The CDR3 DNA, read in part, is TGTGCCAGCAGCTTAGACCCAAACACAGAAGTCTTC.

Worth noting for this clone: Gene and germline names: mouse. Partial CDR3 DNA: TGTGCCAGCAGTATTGGCCGCAACGAAAGATTATTT. It translates to CASSIGRNERLF. In full, the CDR3 reads CASSIGRNERLFF. The chain combines TRBV19 with TRBJ1-4, with D hard to call. The CDR3 is cut off 1 residue early in the read; its end comes from the germline J gene. Germline CDR1 reads FNHDT; CDR2 reads SITEND (reference sequence). The CDR3 has 13 amino acids. V shed 2 bases and J shed 4 bases, with 6 bases lying between them.

About this clone itself: All gene names here are mouse names. Partial CDR3 DNA: TGCTCCAGCAGTCAATCCGGGGGGGGGCAAGACACCCAGTAC. This codes for CSSSQSGGGQDTQY. The complete CDR3 sequence is CSSSQSGGGQDTQYF. V is TRBV23 and J is TRBJ2-5; TRBD2 is the table's D call, not checked against the DNA. The read ends 1 residue before the CDR3 terminus; that terminus is restored from the germline J gene. CDR3 length: 15 amino acids. Germline CDR1 KGHTA, CDR2 FQNQQP.

To note about this clone: Gene names denote mouse genes. With the read ending 1 residue before the CDR3 end, the germline J gene is used to fill in that end. This chain joins TRBV16 and TRBJ2-5, with 8 bases lining up with TRBD2. Looked up from germline, CDR1 is SGHSA and CDR2 is FRNQAP. CDR3 length equals 15 residues. The V segment lost 5 bases and the J segment 1 base; nucleotides outside the gene matches: 5. CDR3 amino acids: CASSLDWGDQDTQYF. Partial CDR3 DNA: TGTGCAAGCAGCCTCGACTGGGGAGACCAAGACACCCAGTAC.

To note about this clone: Here the gene names and germline are mouse. Read sequence stops 1 residue before the CDR3 end, and the germline J gene provides the missing end. V is TRBV29 and J is TRBJ2-1; 8 nucleotides align to TRBD1. Germline V lookup: CDR1 MSHET, CDR2 SYDVDS. Unmatched junction bases numbered 2, after V lost 9 bases and J lost 1 base. The CDR3 extends over 13 amino acids. CDR3 DNA (partial): TGTGCTAGAGACAGGGGAAACTATGCTGAGCAGTTC. It yields the protein CARDRGNYAEQF. From start to end, the CDR3 is CARDRGNYAEQFF. The full variable domain, in which reference TRBV29 and TRBJ2-1 provide the parts outside the CDR3, is DMKVTQMPRYLIKRMGENVLLECGQDMSHETMYWYRQDPGLGLQLIYISYDVDSNSEGDIPKGYRVSRKKREHFSLILDSAKTNQTSVYFCARDRGNYAEQFFGPGTRLTVL.